A single sample gave rise to the 7 T cell receptor beta chains below, sequenced in a study of vaccination effects on CD4 cells after COVID-19. TCRdb's table, derived via immunoSEQ multiplex PCR, lists solely in-frame clones and lacks some. The sample lists about 54,000 clones; roughly 80% were seen once. These TCRs are of unknown antigen specificity. Within the ViraFEST assay, antigen-specific CD4+ T cells underwent expansion with viral peptide pools prior to sequencing. Having been cultured for around ten days, the cells underwent CD4+ T cell isolation. This specimen consisted of CD4+ T cells from PBMCs cultured with HCoV-229E spike peptides, obtained before COVID-19 vaccination. These receptors all stem from a human donor who received a COVID-19 vaccine.

The chain has TRBV2 and TRBJ2-1; perhaps TRBD1 as D (6 bases). From germline, CDR1 is SNHLY and CDR2 FYNNEI. The CDR3 consists of 14 residues. Deletions cut 6 bases from V and 1 base from J, with 10 bases between. This CDR3 reads CASSWTESYNEQFF. The DNA of the CDR3 is TGTGCCAGCAGCTGGACAGAGTCCTACAATGAGCAGTTCTTC.

The chain is built from TRBV7-2 and TRBJ1-5; perhaps TRBD1 as D (5 bases). Trimming cost V 3 bases and J 0 bases, with 12 bases left between them. CDR1 and CDR2 from the germline V gene are SGHTA and FQGNSA. This CDR3 is built from 16 residues. The CDR3 spells CASSFEGTYSNQPQHF. DNA of the CDR3: TGTGCCAGCAGCTTTGAGGGGACCTATAGCAATCAGCCCCAGCATTTT.

The chain is built from TRBV11-3 and TRBJ2-3; 13 nucleotides line up with TRBD2. Germline V gene data show CDR1 as SGHNT and CDR2 as YENEEA. The CDR3 has 19 amino acids. After removal of 3 bases from V and 0 bases from J, the junction contained 9 bases not matched to a gene. The CDR3 bases are TGTGCCAGCAGCTTGGGTACGACTAGCGGGGGGCCGAGCACAGATACGCAGTATTTT. Protein: CASSLGTTSGGPSTDTQYF.

This chain connects TRBV5-1 to TRBJ2-2; D remains unclear. Germline loops: CDR1 SGHRS, CDR2 YFSETQ. V lost 5 bases to trimming and J lost 3 bases, with 11 bases between them. This CDR3 spans 14 amino acids. The chain's CDR3 is CASRRDRDTGELFF. CDR3 sequence (DNA): TGCGCCAGCAGACGAGACCGAGACACCGGGGAGCTGTTTTTT. Filled out from reference TRBV5-1 and TRBJ2-2, the complete variable domain reads KAGVTQTPRYLIKTRGQQVTLSCSPISGHRSVSWYQQTPGQGLQFLFEYFSETQRNKGNFPGRFSGRQFSNSRSEMNVSTLELGDSALYLCASRRDRDTGELFFGEGSRLTVL.

V and J are TRBV6-5 and TRBJ1-6; the D gene is possibly TRBD1 (5 bases). Per the germline V gene, CDR1 is MNHEY and CDR2 is SVGAGI. V was trimmed by 7 bases and J by 5 bases, leaving 9 bases between them. The CDR3 totals 13 residues. CDR3 nucleotide sequence: TGTGCCAGCATAGACAGCCATAATTCACCCCTCCACTTT. As protein: CASIDSHNSPLHF.

This chain links TRBV15 with TRBJ2-5, with TRBD1 matching over 9 bases. The CDR3 loop spans 15 amino acids. Germline loops: CDR1 LNHNV, CDR2 YYDKDF (reference sequence). V gave up 5 bases and J gave up 5 bases; unmatched junction bases: 9. This CDR3 reads CATSETGGRWETQYF. For the CDR3, the DNA is TGTGCCACCAGCGAGACAGGGGGGAGGTGGGAGACCCAGTACTTC.

The chain joins TRBV6-5 to TRBJ1-1; TRBD1 agrees at 7 bases. This CDR3 contains 15 residues. V lost 4 bases to trimming and J lost 1 base; unmatched junction nucleotides: 6. The germline gives CDR1 MNHEY, CDR2 SVGAGI. Here the CDR3 DNA reads TGTGCCAGCAGTTCATTCCGGGACAGGAACACTGAAGCTTTCTTT. The encoded protein is CASSSFRDRNTEAFF.